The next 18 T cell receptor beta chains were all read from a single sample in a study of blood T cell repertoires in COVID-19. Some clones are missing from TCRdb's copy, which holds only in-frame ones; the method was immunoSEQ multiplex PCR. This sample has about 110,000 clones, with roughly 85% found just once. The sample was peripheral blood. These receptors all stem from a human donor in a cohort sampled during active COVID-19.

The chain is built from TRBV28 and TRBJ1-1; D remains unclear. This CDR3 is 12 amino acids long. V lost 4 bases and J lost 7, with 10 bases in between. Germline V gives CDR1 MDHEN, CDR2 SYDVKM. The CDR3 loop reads CASSSITIEAFF. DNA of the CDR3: TGTGCCAGCAGTTCAATCACAATTGAAGCTTTCTTT.

CDR3 DNA: TGTGCCAGCGTCGTAGTGACAGGTCGGAATCAGCCCCAGCATTTT. Translated, it gives CASVVVTGRNQPQHF. This chain connects TRBV6-5 to TRBJ1-5; possibly TRBD1 for D (6 bases). CDR3 length: 15 amino acids. The V gene's germline CDR1 is MNHEY and CDR2 SVGAGI. Deletions cut 8 bases from V and 4 bases from J, with 18 bases between.

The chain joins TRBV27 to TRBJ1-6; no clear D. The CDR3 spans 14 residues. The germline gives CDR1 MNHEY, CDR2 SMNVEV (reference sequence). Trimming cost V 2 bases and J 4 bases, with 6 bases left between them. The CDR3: CASSLARYNSPLHF. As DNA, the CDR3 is TGTGCCAGCAGTTTAGCGAGGTATAATTCACCCCTCCACTTT.

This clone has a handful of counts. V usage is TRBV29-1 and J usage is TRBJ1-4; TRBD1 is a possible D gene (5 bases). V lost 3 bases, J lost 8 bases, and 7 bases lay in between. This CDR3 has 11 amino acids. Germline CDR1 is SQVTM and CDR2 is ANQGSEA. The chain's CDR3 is CSVETVEKLFF. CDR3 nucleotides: TGCAGCGTTGAGACAGTCGAAAAACTGTTTTTT.

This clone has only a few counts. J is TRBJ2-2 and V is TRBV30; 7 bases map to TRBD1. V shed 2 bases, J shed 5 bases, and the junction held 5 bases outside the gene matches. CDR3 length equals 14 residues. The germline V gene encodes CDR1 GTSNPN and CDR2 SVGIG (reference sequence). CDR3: CAWSRQGGTGELFF. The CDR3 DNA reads TGTGCCTGGAGTCGACAGGGTGGAACCGGGGAGCTGTTTTTT.

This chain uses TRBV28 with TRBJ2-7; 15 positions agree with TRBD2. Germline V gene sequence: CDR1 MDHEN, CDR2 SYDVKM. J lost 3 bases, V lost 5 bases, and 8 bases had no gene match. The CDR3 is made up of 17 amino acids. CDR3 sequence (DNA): TGTGCCAGCAGTACCGGACTAGCGGGAGGGGGGGGCTACGAGCAGTACTTC. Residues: CASSTGLAGGGGYEQYF.

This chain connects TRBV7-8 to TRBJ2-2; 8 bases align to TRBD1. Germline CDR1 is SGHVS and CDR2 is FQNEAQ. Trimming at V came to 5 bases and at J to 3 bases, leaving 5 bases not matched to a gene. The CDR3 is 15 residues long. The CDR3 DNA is TGTGCCAGCAGCGCCACAGGGGGTGACACCGGGGAGCTGTTTTTT. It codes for CASSATGGDTGELFF.

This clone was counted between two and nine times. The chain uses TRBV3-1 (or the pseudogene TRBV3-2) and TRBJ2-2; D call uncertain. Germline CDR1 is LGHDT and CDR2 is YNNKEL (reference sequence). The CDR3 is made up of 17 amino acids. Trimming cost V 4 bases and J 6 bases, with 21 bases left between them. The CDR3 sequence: CASSRPIRVSLAGELFF. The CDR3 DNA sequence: TGTGCCAGCAGCCGCCCGATTCGGGTTTCACTGGCCGGGGAGCTGTTTTTT.

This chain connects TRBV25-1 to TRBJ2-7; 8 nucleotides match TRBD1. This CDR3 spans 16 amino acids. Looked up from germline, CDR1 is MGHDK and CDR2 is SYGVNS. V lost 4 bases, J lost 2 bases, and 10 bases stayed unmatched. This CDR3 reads CASSAPVGQATYEQYF. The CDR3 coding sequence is TGTGCCAGCAGTGCCCCGGTGGGACAGGCCACCTACGAGCAGTACTTC.

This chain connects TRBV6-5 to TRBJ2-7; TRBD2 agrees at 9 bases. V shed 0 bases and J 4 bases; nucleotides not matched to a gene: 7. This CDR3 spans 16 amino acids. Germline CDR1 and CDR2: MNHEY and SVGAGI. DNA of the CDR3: TGTGCCAGCAGTTACTCGATTAGCGGGGGCTTATACGAGCAGTACTTC. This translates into CASSYSISGGLYEQYF.

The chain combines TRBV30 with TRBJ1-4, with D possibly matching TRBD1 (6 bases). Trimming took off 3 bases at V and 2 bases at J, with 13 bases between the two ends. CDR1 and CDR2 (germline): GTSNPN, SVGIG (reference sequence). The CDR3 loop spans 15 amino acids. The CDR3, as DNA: TGTGCCTGGAGCGATACAGGGAACACTAATGAAAAACTGTTTTTT. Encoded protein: CAWSDTGNTNEKLFF.

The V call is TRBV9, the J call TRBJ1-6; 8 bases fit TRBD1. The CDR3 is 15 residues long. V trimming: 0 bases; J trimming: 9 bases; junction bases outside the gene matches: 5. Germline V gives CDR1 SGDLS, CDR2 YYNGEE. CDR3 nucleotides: TGTGCCAGCAGCGTAGGTCAGGGGGCGCGTTCACCCCTCCACTTT. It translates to CASSVGQGARSPLHF.

This CDR3 reads CASSLGGSNRGRNTGELFF. In nucleotides, the CDR3 is TGTGCCAGCAGCTTAGGAGGAAGTAACAGGGGCCGGAACACCGGGGAGCTGTTTTTT. V gene TRBV5-4 combines with J gene TRBJ2-2, with 7 bases matching TRBD1. Trimming took 2 bases from V and 1 from J; bases not matched to a gene: 14. Germline values: CDR1 SGHNT, CDR2 YYREEE (reference sequence). This CDR3 comprises 19 residues.

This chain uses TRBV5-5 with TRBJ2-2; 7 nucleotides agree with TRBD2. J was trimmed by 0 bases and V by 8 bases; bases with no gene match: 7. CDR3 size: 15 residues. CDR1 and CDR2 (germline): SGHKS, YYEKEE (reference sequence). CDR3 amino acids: CASRDYHANTGELFF. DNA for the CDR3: TGTGCCAGTCGGGACTACCACGCGAACACCGGGGAGCTGTTTTTT.

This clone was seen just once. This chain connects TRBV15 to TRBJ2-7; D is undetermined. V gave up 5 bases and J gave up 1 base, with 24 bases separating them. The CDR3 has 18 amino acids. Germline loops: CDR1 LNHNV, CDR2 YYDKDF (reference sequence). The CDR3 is CATSPSKYKRFRSYEQYF. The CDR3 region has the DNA TGTGCCACCAGCCCCTCAAAGTATAAGAGGTTTAGGTCCTACGAGCAGTACTTC.

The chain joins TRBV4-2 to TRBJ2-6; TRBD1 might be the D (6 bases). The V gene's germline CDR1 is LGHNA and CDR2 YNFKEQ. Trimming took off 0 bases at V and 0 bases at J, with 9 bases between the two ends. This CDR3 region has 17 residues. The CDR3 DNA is TGTGCCAGCAGCCAAGACTGGACAGTCTCTGGGGCCAACGTCCTGACTTTC. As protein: CASSQDWTVSGANVLTF.

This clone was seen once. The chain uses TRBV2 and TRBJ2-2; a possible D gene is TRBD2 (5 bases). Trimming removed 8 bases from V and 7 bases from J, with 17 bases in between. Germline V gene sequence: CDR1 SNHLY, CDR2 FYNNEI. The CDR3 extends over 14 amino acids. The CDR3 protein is CASGVGYRGGELFF. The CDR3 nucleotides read TGTGCCAGCGGGGTAGGGTATCGGGGCGGGGAGCTGTTTTTT.

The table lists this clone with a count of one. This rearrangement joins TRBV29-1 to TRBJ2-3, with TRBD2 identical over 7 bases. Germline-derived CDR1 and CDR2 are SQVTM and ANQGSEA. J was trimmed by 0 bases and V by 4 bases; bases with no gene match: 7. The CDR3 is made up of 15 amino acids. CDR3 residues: CSVAESSGSTDTQYF. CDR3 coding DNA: TGCAGCGTTGCCGAGTCTAGCGGTAGCACAGATACGCAGTATTTT.